A selection of T cell receptor beta chains follows, all from one sample in a study of blood T cell repertoires in COVID-19. The protocol was immunoSEQ multiplex PCR, while the TCRdb copy is restricted to in-frame clones and leaves out a portion. The sample records under 150,000 clones, more than 75% being singletons. The sequenced material came from peripheral blood. The source is an elderly man with acute or convalescent COVID-19. CDR3s include the opening cysteine and the closing phenylalanine or tryptophan. A D gene is named only where the DNA matches it firmly. Size is stated for part of the rows, as once, few or many counts, or as a class when the clone is expanded.

J	D	V	size	DNA	CDR3
TRBJ2-1	TRBD1	TRBV5-1	once	TGCGCCAGCAGCCGGGACAGCTCCTACAATGAGCAGTTCTTC	CASSRDSSYNEQFF
TRBJ1-2	TRBD1	TRBV11-2	-	TGTGCCAGCAGCCCCTGGGACAGGAGGAGATGGGCCTATGGCTACACCTTC	CASSPWDRRRWAYGYTF
TRBJ1-2	TRBD1	TRBV20-1	few	TGCAGTGCGGACAGGAATTATGGCTACACCTTC	CSADRNYGYTF
TRBJ2-7	TRBD1	TRBV5-4	-	TGTGCCAGCGCCCAGGGGGCAGGGGGCTACGAGCAGTACTTC	CASAQGAGGYEQYF
TRBJ2-2	TRBD1	TRBV29-1	-	TGCAGCGCCGGACAGGGGTCCGGGGAGCTGTTTTTT	CSAGQGSGELFF
TRBJ1-1	TRBD1	TRBV7-2	-	TGTGCCAGCAGCACACAGGGGGTTTCGGTCGAAGCTTTCTTT	CASSTQGVSVEAFF
TRBJ2-5	TRBD1	TRBV28	-	TGTGCCAGCAGCTTGCGCGGACAGGGTACGGTCCGAGAGACCCAGTACTTC	CASSLRGQGTVRETQYF
TRBJ1-2	-	TRBV3-1/TRBV3-2	-	TGTGCCAGCAGCCAAGGTCGGGGTGCGGGGTACACCTTC	CASSQGRGAGYTF
TRBJ2-5	-	TRBV5-4	few	TGTGCCAGCAGCGCACAGGGTCTAGAAGAGACCCAGTACTTC	CASSAQGLEETQYF
TRBJ1-5	TRBD1	TRBV27	once	TGTGCCAGCAACCCGGGACAGGCTTACAATCAGCCCCAGCATTTT	CASNPGQAYNQPQHF
TRBJ2-7	-	TRBV4-2	-	TGTGCCAGCAGCCAAGGGGGGGTTTTGGACGGACCCTACGAGCAGTACTTC	CASSQGGVLDGPYEQYF
TRBJ1-4	-	TRBV4-1	once	TGCGCCAGCAGCCCCCAGGCAGGGGATGCTGAAAAACTGTTTTTT	CASSPQAGDAEKLFF
TRBJ2-7	TRBD1	TRBV7-2	-	TGTGCCAGCAGCTTAGAGGGGGGACAGGGTTACGAGCAGTACTTC	CASSLEGGQGYEQYF
TRBJ2-1	-	TRBV19	-	TGTGCCAGTAGTATTGGCAACAACAATGAGCAGTTCTTC	CASSIGNNNEQFF
TRBJ2-2	-	TRBV5-6	once	TGTGCCAGCAGCTTGGGTCGTTTGACCGGGGAGCTGTTTTTT	CASSLGRLTGELFF
TRBJ1-1	-	TRBV10-3	-	TGTGCCACGAAGGGCCAGGGCACTGAAGCTTTCTTT	CATKGQGTEAFF
TRBJ1-4	TRBD1	TRBV19	once	TGTGCCAGTAGTGGGACAGCAACTAATGAAAAACTGTTTTTT	CASSGTATNEKLFF
TRBJ2-2	-	TRBV7-6	few	TGTGCCAGCAGCCCTCGTCGAGGGAATATCGGGGAGCTGTTTTTT	CASSPRRGNIGELFF
TRBJ2-2	-	TRBV21-1	-	TGTGCCAGCAGCAATTATGGGGAGGGGAACACCGGGGAGCTGTTTTTT	CASSNYGEGNTGELFF
TRBJ1-1	-	TRBV7-8	few	TGTGCCAGCAGCTTAGGGGCGAACACTGAAGCTTTCTTT	CASSLGANTEAFF
TRBJ2-4	-	TRBV5-6	once	TGTGCCAGCAGCGCGGCGGTTGGAGACAGGTTAAATTTC	CASSAAVGDRLNF
TRBJ1-5	-	TRBV25-1	-	TGTGCCAGCAGTGTCTCGAGGGGCAATCAGCCCCAGCATTTT	CASSVSRGNQPQHF
TRBJ1-6	-	TRBV6-1	-	TGTGCCAGCAGTGATCAGTCGGGGGGTTCACCCCTCCACTTT	CASSDQSGGSPLHF
TRBJ1-5	TRBD1	TRBV6-5	-	TGTGCCAGCAGTTACTCGACAGGGCATCAGCCCCAGCATTTT	CASSYSTGHQPQHF
TRBJ1-5	-	TRBV6-5	-	TGTGCCAGCAGCGACGTTGCAGGGTACAATCAGCCCCAGCATTTT	CASSDVAGYNQPQHF
TRBJ2-7	-	TRBV11-1	-	TGTGCCAGCAGCTTAGCCGACAGTAACGAGCAGTACTTC	CASSLADSNEQYF
TRBJ2-1	-	TRBV6-5	-	TGTGCCAGCAGTTACTCGATCAGTTTCTACAATGAGCAGTTCTTC	CASSYSISFYNEQFF
TRBJ2-1	TRBD2	TRBV6-4	-	TGTGCCAGCAGTGACTCGGCGGGGGGCAAATACAATGAGCAGTTCTTC	CASSDSAGGKYNEQFF
TRBJ2-3	-	TRBV7-2	-	TGTGCCAGCAGCGTCAGGGGTTCAGGTGATACGCAGTATTTT	CASSVRGSGDTQYF
TRBJ1-3	-	TRBV5-6	once	TGTGCCAGCAGTAGGTCGACAGTCTCTGGAAACACCATATATTTT	CASSRSTVSGNTIYF
TRBJ2-3	TRBD1	TRBV29-1	once	TGCAGCGTTGTACAGGGGCGCCGGACAGATACGCAGTATTTT	CSVVQGRRTDTQYF
TRBJ1-1	-	TRBV5-1	-	TGCGCCAGCAGCCCCTCCATTCAAGGGAGTACTGAAGCTTTCTTT	CASSPSIQGSTEAFF
TRBJ2-5	TRBD1	TRBV3-1/TRBV3-2	-	TGTGCCAGCAGCATTGGGACAGGGGGTAGAGAGACCCAGTACTTC	CASSIGTGGRETQYF
TRBJ1-1	-	TRBV3-1/TRBV3-2	-	TGTGCCAGCAGCCAAACCGGGTCTGTGAGGACTGAAGCTTTCTTT	CASSQTGSVRTEAFF
TRBJ2-6	TRBD2	TRBV4-2	-	TGTGCCAGCAGCCAGGAGCTAGCGGGGGGACCCTCTGGGGCCAACGTCCTGACTTTC	CASSQELAGGPSGANVLTF
TRBJ1-4	TRBD1	TRBV15	-	TGTGCCACCAGACCGGACAGGGTTGGTGAAAAACTGTTTTTT	CATRPDRVGEKLFF
TRBJ1-4	TRBD1	TRBV5-1	-	TGCGCCAGCAGCTTGGGAGGGGCCGGGACAGGGAATGAAAAACTGTTTTTT	CASSLGGAGTGNEKLFF
TRBJ1-4	-	TRBV7-2	-	TGTGCCAGCAGCTCAGGGGCATCGGATGAAAAACTGTTTTTT	CASSSGASDEKLFF
TRBJ1-2	-	TRBV9	-	TGTGCCAGCAGCTCTTCAGGACGGGGATATGGCTACACCTTC	CASSSSGRGYGYTF
TRBJ1-2	TRBD1	TRBV20-1	-	TGCAGTGCTAGTCGGGCAGGGGGCAACTATGGCTACACCTTC	CSASRAGGNYGYTF
TRBJ2-7	TRBD2	TRBV27	-	TGTGCCAGCAGTTTTCGGCTACTAGCGGGAGCTATGGGCATCGTATACGAGCAGTACTTC	CASSFRLLAGAMGIVYEQYF
TRBJ2-3	TRBD2	TRBV2	-	TGTGCCAGCAGTTCCGGGACTAGCGGGGAATCGGATACGCAGTATTTT	CASSSGTSGESDTQYF
TRBJ2-5	TRBD2	TRBV5-4	-	TGTGCCAGCAGCCCGAGACTAGCGGGGCCCCAGAAAGGGACCCAGTACTTC	CASSPRLAGPQKGTQYF
TRBJ2-3	-	TRBV9	few	TGTGCCAGCAGCGTAGTATTGGGGGGGCTAACAGATACGCAGTATTTT	CASSVVLGGLTDTQYF
TRBJ2-2	TRBD1	TRBV2	few	TGTGCCAGCACCCCGACAGGGGCAGGCGGGGAGCTGTTTTTT	CASTPTGAGGELFF
TRBJ2-7	TRBD2	TRBV5-5	-	TGTGCCAGCAGCCTCGGGGCAGGCGGGGGCGAGCAGTACTTC	CASSLGAGGGEQYF
TRBJ2-2	-	TRBV12-3/TRBV12-4	-	TGTGCCAGCGGAGAAAACACCGGGGAGCTGTTTTTT	CASGENTGELFF
TRBJ1-4	TRBD1	TRBV7-8	-	TGTGCCAGCAGCTCCGACCGGGACAGGGCTGAAAAACTGTTTTTT	CASSSDRDRAEKLFF
TRBJ1-1	-	TRBV11-3	-	TGTGCCAGCAGCGGGGGGGGCACTGAAGCTTTCTTT	CASSGGGTEAFF
TRBJ2-1	TRBD1	TRBV28	-	TGTGCCAGCAGTTTATTTGCGACAGGGGGCATAAATGAGCAGTTCTTC	CASSLFATGGINEQFF
TRBJ2-7	TRBD2	TRBV3-1/TRBV3-2	-	TGTGCCAGCAGCCAAGATTTCCCACTCGGGGGGGGGAGACGGTACTTC	CASSQDFPLGGGRRYF
TRBJ1-2	-	TRBV20-1	-	TGCAGTGCTAGATACTTCGAGAGCTACACCTTC	CSARYFESYTF
TRBJ2-7	-	TRBV7-8	-	TGTGCCAGCAGCTTAAGGGCAGGGGTCCACGAGCAGTACTTC	CASSLRAGVHEQYF
TRBJ2-3	-	TRBV24-1	few	TGTGCCACCAGTGATGCGACAGATACGCAGTATTTT	CATSDATDTQYF
TRBJ2-2	-	TRBV18	-	TGTGCCAGCTCACCTGCGACAGCTAACACCGGGGAGCTGTTTTTT	CASSPATANTGELFF
TRBJ2-3	TRBD1	TRBV6-2/TRBV6-3	-	TGTGCCAGCAGTTACGGCGGACAGGTCTATACGCAGTATTTT	CASSYGGQVYTQYF
TRBJ1-2	-	TRBV5-6	-	TGTGCCAGCAGCACTATAAAGGATGGCTACACCTTC	CASSTIKDGYTF